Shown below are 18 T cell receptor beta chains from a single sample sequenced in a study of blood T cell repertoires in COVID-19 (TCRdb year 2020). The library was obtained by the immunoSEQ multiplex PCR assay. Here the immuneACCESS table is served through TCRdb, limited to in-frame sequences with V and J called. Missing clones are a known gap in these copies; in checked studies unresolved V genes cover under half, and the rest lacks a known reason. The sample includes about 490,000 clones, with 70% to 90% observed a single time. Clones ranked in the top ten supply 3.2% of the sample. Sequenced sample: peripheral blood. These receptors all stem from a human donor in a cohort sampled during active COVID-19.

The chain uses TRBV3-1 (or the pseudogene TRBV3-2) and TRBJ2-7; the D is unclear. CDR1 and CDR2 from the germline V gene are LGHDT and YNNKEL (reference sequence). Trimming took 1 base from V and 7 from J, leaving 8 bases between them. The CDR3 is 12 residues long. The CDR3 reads CASSQANSEQYF. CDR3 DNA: TGTGCCAGCAGCCAAGCTAATTCTGAGCAGTACTTC.

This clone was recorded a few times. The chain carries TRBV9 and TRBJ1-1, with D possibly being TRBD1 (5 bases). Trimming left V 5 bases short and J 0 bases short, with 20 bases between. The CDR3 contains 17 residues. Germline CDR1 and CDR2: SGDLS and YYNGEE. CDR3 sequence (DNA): TGTGCCAGCAGGGAGGGACCAGGGAGTTCTGTGAACACTGAAGCTTTCTTT. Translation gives CASREGPGSSVNTEAFF.

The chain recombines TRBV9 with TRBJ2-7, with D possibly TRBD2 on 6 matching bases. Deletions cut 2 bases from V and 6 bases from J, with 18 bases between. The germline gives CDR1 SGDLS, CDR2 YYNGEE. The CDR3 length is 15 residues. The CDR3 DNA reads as TGTGCCAGCAGCGTCGTCCCGGGGGACGGGGGCGAGCAGTACTTC. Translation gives CASSVVPGDGGEQYF. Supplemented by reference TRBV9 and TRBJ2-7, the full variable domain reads DSGVTQTPKHLITATGQRVTLRCSPRSGDLSVYWYQQSLDQGLQFLIQYYNGEERAKGNILERFSAQQFPDLHSELNLSSLELGDSALYFCASSVVPGDGGEQYFGPGTRLTVT.

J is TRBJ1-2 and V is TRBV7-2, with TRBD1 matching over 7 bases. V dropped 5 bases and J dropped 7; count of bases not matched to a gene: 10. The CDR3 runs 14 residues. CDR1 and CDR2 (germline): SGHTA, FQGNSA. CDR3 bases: TGTGCCAGCAGCCCAGGACAGGTTTCGAGTGGCTACACCTTC. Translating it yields CASSPGQVSSGYTF.

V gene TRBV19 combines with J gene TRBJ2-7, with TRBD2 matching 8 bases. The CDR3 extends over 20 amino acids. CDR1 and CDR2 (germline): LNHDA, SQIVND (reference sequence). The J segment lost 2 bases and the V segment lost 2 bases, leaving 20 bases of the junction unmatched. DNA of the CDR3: TGTGCCAGTAGTATACGGGCGGGGGGCGGCCTGGCCCTTCCCGCCTACGAGCAGTACTTC. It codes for CASSIRAGGGLALPAYEQYF.

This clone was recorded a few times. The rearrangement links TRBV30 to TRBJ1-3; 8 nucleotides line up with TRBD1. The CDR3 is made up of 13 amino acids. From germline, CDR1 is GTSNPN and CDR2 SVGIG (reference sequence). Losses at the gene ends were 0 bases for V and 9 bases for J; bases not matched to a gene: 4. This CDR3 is CAWSVSQGVTIYF. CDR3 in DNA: TGTGCCTGGAGTGTCTCACAGGGGGTCACCATATATTTT.

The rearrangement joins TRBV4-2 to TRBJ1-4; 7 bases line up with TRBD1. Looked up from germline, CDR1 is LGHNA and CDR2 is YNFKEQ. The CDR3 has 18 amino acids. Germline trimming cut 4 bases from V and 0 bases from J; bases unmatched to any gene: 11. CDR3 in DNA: TGTGCCAGCAGCCCATCATACCGGGACAGTGCAACTAATGAAAAACTGTTTTTT. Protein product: CASSPSYRDSATNEKLFF.

Here the CDR3 reads CASSHLRTASGRPSGQYF. The CDR3 nucleotides read TGCGCCAGCAGCCACCTTCGGACGGCTAGCGGGAGACCGTCGGGGCAGTACTTC. V and J are TRBV4-1 and TRBJ2-7; 10 nucleotides match TRBD2. The CDR3 consists of 18 residues. Unmatched junction bases numbered 20, after V lost 3 bases and J lost 9 bases. Germline CDR1 reads MGHRA; CDR2 reads YSYEKL.

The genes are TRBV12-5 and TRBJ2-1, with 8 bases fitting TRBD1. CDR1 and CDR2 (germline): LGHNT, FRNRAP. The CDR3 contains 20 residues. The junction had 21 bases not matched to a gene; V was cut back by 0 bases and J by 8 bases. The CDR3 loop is CASGLVPPNRTGWVVDEQFF. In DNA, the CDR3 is TGTGCTAGTGGTTTGGTACCCCCCAACAGGACAGGGTGGGTTGTGGATGAGCAGTTCTTC.

In DNA form, the CDR3 reads TGTGCCAGCAGCGTAGAGAGTAGCGGGAGTAAGCCGAACACCGGGGAGCTGTTTTTT. Translated, it gives CASSVESSGSKPNTGELFF. The chain joins TRBV9 to TRBJ2-2; 9 bases fit TRBD2. The germline V gene has CDR1 SGDLS and CDR2 YYNGEE. This CDR3 comprises 19 residues. Trimming removed 0 bases from V and 0 bases from J; junction bases left unmatched: 9.

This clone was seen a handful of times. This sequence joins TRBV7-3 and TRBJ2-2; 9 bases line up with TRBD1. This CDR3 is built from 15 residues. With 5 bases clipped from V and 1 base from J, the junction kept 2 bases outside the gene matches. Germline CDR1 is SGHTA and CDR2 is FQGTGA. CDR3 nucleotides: TGTGCCAGCAGCGTGGACAGGGGGAACACCGGGGAGCTGTTTTTT. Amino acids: CASSVDRGNTGELFF.

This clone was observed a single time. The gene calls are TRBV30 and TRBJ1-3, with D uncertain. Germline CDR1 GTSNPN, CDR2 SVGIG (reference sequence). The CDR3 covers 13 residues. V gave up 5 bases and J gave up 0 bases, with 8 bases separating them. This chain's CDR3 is CAWSTASGNTIYF. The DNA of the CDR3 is TGTGCCTGGTCTACTGCCTCTGGAAACACCATATATTTT.

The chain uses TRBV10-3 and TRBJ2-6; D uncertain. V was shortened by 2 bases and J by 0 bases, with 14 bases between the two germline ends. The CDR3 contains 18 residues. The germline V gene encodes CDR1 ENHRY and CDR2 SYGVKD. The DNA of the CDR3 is TGTGCCATCAGTGAGGTGCACGGTGGGCTCTCTGGGGCCAACGTCCTGACTTTC. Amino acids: CAISEVHGGLSGANVLTF.

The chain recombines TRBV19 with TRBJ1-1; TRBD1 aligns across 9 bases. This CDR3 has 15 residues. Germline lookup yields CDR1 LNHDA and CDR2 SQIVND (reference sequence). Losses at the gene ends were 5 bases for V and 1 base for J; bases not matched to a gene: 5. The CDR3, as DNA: TGTGCCAGTAGTTTACAGGGACAGGGGAACACTGAAGCTTTCTTT. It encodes CASSLQGQGNTEAFF.

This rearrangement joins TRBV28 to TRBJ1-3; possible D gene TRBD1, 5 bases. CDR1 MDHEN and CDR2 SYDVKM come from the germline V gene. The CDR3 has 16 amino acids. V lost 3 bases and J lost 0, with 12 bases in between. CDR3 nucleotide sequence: TGTGCCAGCAGTTTGCAACAGGCGATCTCTGGAAACACCATATATTTT. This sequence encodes CASSLQQAISGNTIYF.

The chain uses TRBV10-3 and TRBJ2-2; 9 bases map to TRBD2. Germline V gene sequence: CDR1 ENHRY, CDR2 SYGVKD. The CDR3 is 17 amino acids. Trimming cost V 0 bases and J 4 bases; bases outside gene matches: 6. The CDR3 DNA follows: TGTGCCATCAGTGAGTCAGGCGGGAGGGCCGGCACCGGGGAGCTGTTTTTT. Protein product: CAISESGGRAGTGELFF.

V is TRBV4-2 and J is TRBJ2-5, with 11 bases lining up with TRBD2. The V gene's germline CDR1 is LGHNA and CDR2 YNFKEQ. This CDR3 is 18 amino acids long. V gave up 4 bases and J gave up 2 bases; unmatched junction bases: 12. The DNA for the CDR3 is TGTGCCAGCAGCCGGGATCCTCCTACTAGCGGGAGACAAGAGACCCAGTACTTC. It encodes CASSRDPPTSGRQETQYF.

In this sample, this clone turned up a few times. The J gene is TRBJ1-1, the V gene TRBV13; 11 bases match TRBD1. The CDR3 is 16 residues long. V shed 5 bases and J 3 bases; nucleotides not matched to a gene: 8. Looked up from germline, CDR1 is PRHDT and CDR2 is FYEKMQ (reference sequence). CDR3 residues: CASSPPGQGADTEAFF. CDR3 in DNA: TGTGCCAGCAGCCCGCCTGGACAGGGGGCGGACACTGAAGCTTTCTTT.